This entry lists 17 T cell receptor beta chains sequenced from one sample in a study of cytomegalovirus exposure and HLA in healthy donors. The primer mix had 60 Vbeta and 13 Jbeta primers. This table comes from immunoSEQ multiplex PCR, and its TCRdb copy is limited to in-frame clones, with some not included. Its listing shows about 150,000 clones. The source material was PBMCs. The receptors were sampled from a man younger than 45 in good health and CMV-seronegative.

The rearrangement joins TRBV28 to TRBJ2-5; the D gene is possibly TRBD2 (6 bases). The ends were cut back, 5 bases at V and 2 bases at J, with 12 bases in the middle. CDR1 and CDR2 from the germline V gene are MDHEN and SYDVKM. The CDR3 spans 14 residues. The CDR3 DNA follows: TGTGCCAGCAGTCCCTTTAGCGGACAAGAGACCCAGTACTTC. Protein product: CASSPFSGQETQYF.

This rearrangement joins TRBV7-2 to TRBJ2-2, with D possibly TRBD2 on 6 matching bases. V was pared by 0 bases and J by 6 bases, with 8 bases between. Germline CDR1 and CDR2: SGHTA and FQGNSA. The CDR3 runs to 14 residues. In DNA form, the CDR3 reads TGTGCCAGCAGCTTAGCCTCGGGGGCCGGGGAGCTGTTTTTT. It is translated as CASSLASGAGELFF.

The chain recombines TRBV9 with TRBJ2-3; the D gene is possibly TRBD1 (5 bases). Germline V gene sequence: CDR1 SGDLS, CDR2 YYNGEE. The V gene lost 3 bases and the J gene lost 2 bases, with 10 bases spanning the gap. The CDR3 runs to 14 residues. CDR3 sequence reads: CASSEDIFTDTQYF. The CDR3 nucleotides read TGTGCCAGCAGCGAGGACATTTTCACAGATACGCAGTATTTT.

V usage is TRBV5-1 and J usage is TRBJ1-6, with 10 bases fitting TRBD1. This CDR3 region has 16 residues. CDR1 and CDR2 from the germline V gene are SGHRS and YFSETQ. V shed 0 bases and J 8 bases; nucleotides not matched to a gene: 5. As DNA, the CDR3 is TGCGCCAGCAGCTTGGTGCCGGGACAGGGGCATTCACCCCTCCACTTT. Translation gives CASSLVPGQGHSPLHF.

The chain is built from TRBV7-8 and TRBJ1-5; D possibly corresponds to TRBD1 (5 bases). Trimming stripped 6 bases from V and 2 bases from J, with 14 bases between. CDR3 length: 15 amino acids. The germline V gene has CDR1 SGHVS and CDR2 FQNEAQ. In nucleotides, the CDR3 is TGTGCCAGCAGTTCCCAGGGATTCGGCAATCAGCCCCAGCATTTT. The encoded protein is CASSSQGFGNQPQHF. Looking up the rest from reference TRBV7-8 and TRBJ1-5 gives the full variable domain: GAGVSQSPRYKVAKRGQDVALRCDPISGHVSLFWYQQALGQGPEFLTYFQNEAQLDKSGLPSDRFFAERPEGSVSTLKIQRTQQEDSAVYLCASSSQGFGNQPQHFGDGTRLSIL.

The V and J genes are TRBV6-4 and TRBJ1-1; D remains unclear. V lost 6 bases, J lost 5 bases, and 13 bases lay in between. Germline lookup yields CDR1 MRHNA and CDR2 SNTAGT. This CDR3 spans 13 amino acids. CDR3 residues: CASRMEVTTEAFF. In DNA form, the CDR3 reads TGTGCCAGCAGGATGGAGGTTACGACTGAAGCTTTCTTT.

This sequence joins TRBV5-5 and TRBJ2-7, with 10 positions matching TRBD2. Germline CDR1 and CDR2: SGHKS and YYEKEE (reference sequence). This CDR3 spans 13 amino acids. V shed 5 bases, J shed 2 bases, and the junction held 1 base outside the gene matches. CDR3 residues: CASRLAGPYEQYF. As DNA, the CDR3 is TGTGCCAGCAGACTAGCGGGACCCTACGAGCAGTACTTC. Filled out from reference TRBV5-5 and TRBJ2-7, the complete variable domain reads DAGVTQSPTHLIKTRGQQVTLRCSPISGHKSVSWYQQVLGQGPQFIFQYYEKEERGRGNFPDRFSARQFPNYSSELNVNALLLGDSALYLCASRLAGPYEQYFGPGTRLTVT.

The CDR3 bases are TGTGCCAGCCGCAGGCTCCTTAGCGGGAGGGAGGTTGAGCAGTTCTTC. Encoded protein: CASRRLLSGREVEQFF. This chain links TRBV2 with TRBJ2-1, with 11 nucleotides matching TRBD2. V was pared by 8 bases and J by 9 bases, with 15 bases of the junction left unmatched. Germline-derived CDR1 and CDR2 are SNHLY and FYNNEI. The CDR3 totals 16 residues.

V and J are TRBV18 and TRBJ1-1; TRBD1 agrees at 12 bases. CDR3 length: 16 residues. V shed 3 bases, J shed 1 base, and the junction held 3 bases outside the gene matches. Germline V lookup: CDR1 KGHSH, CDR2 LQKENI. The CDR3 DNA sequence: TGTGCCAGCTCACCGGGACAGGGGGCATGGAACACTGAAGCTTTCTTT. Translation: CASSPGQGAWNTEAFF. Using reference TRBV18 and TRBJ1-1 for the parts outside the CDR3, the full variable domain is NAGVMQNPRHLVRRRGQEARLRCSPMKGHSHVYWYRQLPEEGLKFMVYLQKENIIDESGMPKERFSAEFPKEGPSILRIQQVVRGDSAAYFCASSPGQGAWNTEAFFGQGTRLTVV.

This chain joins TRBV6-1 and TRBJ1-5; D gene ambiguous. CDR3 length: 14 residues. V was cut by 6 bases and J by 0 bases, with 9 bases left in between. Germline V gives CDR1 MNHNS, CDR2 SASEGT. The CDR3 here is CASSGIYSNQPQHF. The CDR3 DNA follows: TGTGCCAGCAGCGGGATTTATAGCAATCAGCCCCAGCATTTT.

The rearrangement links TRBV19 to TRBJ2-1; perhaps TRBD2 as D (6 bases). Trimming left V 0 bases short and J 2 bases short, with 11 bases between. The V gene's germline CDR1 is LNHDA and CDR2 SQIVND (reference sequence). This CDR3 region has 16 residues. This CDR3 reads CASSIEEGYPYNEQFF. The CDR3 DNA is TGTGCCAGTAGTATAGAGGAGGGGTACCCCTACAATGAGCAGTTCTTC.

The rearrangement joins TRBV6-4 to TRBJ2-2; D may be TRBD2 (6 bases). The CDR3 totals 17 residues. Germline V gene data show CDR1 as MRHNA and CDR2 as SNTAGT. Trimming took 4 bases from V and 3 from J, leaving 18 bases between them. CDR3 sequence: CASSATDGSGYTGELFF. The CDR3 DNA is TGTGCCAGCAGTGCGACGGACGGGAGTGGGTACACCGGGGAGCTGTTTTTT.

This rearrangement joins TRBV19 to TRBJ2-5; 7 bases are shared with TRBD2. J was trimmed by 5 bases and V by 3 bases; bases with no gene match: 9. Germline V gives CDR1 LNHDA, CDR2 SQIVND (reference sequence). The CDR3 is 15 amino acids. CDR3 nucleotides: TGTGCCAGTAGTATCTCGGGAGGCTTCTTGGAGACCCAGTACTTC. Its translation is CASSISGGFLETQYF.

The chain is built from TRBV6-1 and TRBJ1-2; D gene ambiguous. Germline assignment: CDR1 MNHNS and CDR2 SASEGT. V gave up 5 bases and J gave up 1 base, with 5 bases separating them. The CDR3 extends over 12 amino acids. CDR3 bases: TGTGCCAGCAGTAACTTTAACTATGGCTACACCTTC. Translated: CASSNFNYGYTF.

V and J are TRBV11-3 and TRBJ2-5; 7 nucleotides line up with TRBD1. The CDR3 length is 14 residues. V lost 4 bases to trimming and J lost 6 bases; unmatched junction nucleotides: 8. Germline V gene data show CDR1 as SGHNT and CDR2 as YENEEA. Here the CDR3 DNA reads TGTGCCAGCAGCTCACCGGGACAGCTAAAGACCCAGTACTTC. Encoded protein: CASSSPGQLKTQYF.

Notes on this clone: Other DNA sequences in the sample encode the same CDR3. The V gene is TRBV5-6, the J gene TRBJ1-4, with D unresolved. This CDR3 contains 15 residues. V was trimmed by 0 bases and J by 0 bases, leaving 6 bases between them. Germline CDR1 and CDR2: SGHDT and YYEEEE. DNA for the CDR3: TGTGCCAGCAGCTTGGACAGAGCAACTAATGAAAAACTGTTTTTT. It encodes CASSLDRATNEKLFF.

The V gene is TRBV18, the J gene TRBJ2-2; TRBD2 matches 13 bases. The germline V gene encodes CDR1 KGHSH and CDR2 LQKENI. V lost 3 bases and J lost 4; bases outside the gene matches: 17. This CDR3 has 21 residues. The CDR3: CASSPSLTSGRRLQVTGELFF. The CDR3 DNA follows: TGTGCCAGCTCACCGTCTCTGACTAGCGGGAGGAGGTTGCAAGTCACCGGGGAGCTGTTTTTT.